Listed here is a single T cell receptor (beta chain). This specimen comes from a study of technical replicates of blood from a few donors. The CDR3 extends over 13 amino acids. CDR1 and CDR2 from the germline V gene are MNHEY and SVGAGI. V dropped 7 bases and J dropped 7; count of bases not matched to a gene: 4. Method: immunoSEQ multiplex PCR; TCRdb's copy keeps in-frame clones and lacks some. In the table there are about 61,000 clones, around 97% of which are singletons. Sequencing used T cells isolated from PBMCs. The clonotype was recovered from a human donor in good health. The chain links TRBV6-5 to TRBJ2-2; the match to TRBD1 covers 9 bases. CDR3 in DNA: TGTGCCAGCATTAGACAGGGGGGCGGGGAGCTGTTTTTT. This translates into CASIRQGGGELFF.